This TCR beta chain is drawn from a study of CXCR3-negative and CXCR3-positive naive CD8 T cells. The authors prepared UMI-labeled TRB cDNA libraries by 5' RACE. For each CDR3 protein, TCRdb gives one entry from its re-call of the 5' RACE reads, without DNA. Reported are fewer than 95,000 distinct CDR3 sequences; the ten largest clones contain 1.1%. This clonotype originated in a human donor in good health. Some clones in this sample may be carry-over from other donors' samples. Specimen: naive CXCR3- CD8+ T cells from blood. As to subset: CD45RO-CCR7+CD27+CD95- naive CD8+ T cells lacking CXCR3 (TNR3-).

The chain's CDR3 is CASSSPQGRLNYGYGYTF. This sequence joins TRBV11-2 and TRBJ1-2; TCRdb's D call, TRBD1, is unchecked because there is no DNA. The CDR3 spans 18 residues. Germline CDR1 SGHAT, CDR2 FQNNGV. The full variable domain, rest sourced from reference TRBV11-2 and TRBJ1-2, is EAGVAQSPRYKIIEKRQSVAFWCNPISGHATLYWYQQILGQGPKLLIQFQNNGVVDDSQLPKDRFSAERLKGVDSTLKIQPAKLEDSAVYLCASSSPQGRLNYGYGYTFGSGTRLTVV.